This entry features one T cell receptor (beta chain) sequence. This sample was taken from a study of control samples from healthy donors and cancer patients. The V gene's germline CDR1 is SGHTA and CDR2 FQGTGA. After removal of 2 bases from V and 2 bases from J, the junction contained 2 bases not matched to a gene. This CDR3 comprises 15 residues. TCRdb's table, derived via immunoSEQ multiplex PCR, lists solely in-frame clones and lacks some. The sample lists approximately 40,000 clones, over 65% occurring once. The receptor comes from a male donor with melanoma. The chain has TRBV7-3 and TRBJ2-3; 9 bases line up with TRBD1. Sequencing was performed on formalin-fixed, paraffin-embedded tissue. For the CDR3, the DNA is TGTGCCAGCAGCTTAGGGGACAGGGACACAGATACGCAGTATTTT. The encoded protein is CASSLGDRDTDTQYF.